The text below deals with one T cell receptor (beta chain). As yet, its antigen is unknown. The CDR3 has 14 amino acids. Looked up from germline, CDR1 is SGHDT and CDR2 is YYEEEE. Deletions cut 7 bases from V and 1 base from J, with 15 bases between. This record belongs to a study of identical twins. TCRdb processed the 5' RACE reads anew with MiXCR; each CDR3 protein has one entry. In the table there are 1.5 million to 2 million distinct CDR3 sequences, more than 30% of which are singletons. Study-wide results and caveats: Memory repertoires showed no such pattern, whereas abundant cord blood beta clonotypes carried fewer insertions. Models predicted less out-of-frame TCR alpha sharing in monozygotic twins than was found.

The chain joins TRBV5-6 to TRBJ2-7; D call uncertain. Sequencing was performed on cord blood. The sequence derives from a newborn girl in good health. This CDR3 is CASRKREWSYEQYF. CDR3 nucleotides: TGTGCCAGCCGCAAGCGCGAATGGTCCTACGAGCAGTACTTC.